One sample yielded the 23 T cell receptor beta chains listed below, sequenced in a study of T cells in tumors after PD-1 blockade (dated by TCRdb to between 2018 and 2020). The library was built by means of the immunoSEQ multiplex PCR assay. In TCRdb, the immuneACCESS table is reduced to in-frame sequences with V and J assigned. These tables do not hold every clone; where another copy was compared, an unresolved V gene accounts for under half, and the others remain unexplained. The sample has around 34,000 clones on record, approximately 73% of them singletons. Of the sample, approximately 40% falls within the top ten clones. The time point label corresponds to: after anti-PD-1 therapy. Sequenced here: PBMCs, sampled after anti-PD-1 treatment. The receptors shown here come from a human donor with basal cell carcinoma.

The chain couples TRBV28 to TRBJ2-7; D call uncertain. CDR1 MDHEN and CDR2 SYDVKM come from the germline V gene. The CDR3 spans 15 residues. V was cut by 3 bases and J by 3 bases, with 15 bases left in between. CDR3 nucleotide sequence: TGTGCCAGCAGTTTGCCGAGCCCCGTCCTCTACGAGCAGTACTTC. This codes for CASSLPSPVLYEQYF.

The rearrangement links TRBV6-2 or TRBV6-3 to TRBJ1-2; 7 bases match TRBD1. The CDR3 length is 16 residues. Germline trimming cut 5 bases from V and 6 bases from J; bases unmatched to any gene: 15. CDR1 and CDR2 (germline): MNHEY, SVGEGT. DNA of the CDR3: TGTGCCAGCAGTACATCCCGACAGGGAGGGGTGAATGGCTACACCTTC. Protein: CASSTSRQGGVNGYTF.

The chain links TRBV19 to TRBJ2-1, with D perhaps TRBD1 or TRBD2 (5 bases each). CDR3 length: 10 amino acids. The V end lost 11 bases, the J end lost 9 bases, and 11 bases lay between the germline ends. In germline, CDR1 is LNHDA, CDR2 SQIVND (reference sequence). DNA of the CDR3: TGTGCCGCAGGGAGACTTGAGCAGTTCTTC. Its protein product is CAAGRLEQFF.

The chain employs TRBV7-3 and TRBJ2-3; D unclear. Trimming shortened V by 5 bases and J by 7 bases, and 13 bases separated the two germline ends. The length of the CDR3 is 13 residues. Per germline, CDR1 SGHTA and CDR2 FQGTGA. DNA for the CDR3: TGTGCCAGCAGCCAAGGTGGCTACTATACGCAGTATTTT. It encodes CASSQGGYYTQYF. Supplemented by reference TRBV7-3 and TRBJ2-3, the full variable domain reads GAGVSQTPSNKVTEKGKYVELRCDPISGHTALYWYRQSLGQGPEFLIYFQGTGAADDSGLPNDRFFAVRPEGSVSTLKIQRTERGDSAVYLCASSQGGYYTQYFGPGTRLTVL.

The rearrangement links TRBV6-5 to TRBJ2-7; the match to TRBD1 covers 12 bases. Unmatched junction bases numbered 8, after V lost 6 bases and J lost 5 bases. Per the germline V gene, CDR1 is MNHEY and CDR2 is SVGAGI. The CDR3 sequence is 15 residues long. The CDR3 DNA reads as TGTGCCAGCAGGACGGCCGGGACAGGGGGCCACGAGCAGTACTTC. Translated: CASRTAGTGGHEQYF.

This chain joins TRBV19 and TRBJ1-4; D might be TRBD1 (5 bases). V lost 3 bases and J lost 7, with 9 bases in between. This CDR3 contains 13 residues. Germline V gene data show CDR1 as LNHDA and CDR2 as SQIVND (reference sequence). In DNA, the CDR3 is TGTGCCAGTAGTATTACCGGGGGTGAAAAACTGTTTTTT. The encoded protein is CASSITGGEKLFF. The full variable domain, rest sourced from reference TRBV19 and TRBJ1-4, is DGGITQSPKYLFRKEGQNVTLSCEQNLNHDAMYWYRQDPGQGLRLIYYSQIVNDFQKGDIAEGYSVSREKKESFPLTVTSAQKNPTAFYLCASSITGGEKLFFGSGTQLSVL.

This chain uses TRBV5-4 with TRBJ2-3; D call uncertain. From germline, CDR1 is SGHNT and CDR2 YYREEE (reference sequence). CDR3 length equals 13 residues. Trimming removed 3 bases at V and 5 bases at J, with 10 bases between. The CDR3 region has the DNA TGTGCCAGCAGCTACACCGCCAGAGATACGCAGTATTTT. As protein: CASSYTARDTQYF.

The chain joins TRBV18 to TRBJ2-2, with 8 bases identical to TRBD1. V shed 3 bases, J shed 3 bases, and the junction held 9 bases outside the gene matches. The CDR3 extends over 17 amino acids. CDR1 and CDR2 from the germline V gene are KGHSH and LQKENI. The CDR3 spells CASSPPGQGMDTGELFF. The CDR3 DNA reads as TGTGCCAGCTCACCCCCCGGACAGGGCATGGACACCGGGGAGCTGTTTTTT.

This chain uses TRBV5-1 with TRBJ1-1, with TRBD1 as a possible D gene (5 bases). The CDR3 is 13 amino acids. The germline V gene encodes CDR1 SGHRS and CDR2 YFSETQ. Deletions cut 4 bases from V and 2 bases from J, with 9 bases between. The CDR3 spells CASSQTANTEAFF. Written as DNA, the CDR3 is TGCGCCAGCAGCCAGACAGCAAACACTGAAGCTTTCTTT. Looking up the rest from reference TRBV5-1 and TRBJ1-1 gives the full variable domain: KAGVTQTPRYLIKTRGQQVTLSCSPISGHRSVSWYQQTPGQGLQFLFEYFSETQRNKGNFPGRFSGRQFSNSRSEMNVSTLELGDSALYLCASSQTANTEAFFGQGTRLTVV.

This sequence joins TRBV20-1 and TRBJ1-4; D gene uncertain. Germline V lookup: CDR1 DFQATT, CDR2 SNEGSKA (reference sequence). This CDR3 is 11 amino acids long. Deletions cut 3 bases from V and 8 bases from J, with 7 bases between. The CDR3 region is CSASAGEKLFF. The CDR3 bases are TGCAGTGCTAGCGCTGGAGAAAAACTGTTTTTT.

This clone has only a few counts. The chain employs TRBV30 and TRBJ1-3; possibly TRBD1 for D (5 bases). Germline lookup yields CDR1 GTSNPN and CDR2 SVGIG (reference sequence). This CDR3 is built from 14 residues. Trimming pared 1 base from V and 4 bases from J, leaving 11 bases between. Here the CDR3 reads CAWSAGQSGNTIYF. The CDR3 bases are TGTGCCTGGAGTGCGGGGCAGTCGGGAAACACCATATATTTT.

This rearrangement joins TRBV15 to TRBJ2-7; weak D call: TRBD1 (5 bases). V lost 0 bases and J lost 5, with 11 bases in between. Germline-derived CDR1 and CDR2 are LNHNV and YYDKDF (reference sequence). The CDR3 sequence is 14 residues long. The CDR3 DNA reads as TGTGCCACCAGCAGAGAGGCAGGGTCGGACGAGCAGTACTTC. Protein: CATSREAGSDEQYF.

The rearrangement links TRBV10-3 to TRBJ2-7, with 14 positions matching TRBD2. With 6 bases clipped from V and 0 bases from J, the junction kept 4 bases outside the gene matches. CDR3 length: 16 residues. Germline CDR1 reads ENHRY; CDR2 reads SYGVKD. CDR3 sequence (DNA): TGTGCCATCAGCCGACTAGCGGGGGGGGTCTCCTACGAGCAGTACTTC. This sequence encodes CAISRLAGGVSYEQYF.

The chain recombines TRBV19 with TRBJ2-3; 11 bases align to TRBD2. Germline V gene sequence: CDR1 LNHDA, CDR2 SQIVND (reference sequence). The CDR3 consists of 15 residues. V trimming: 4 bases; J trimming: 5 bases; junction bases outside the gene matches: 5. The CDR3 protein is CASSSSGTSGDTQYF. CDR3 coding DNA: TGTGCCAGTAGTAGTTCCGGGACTAGCGGAGATACGCAGTATTTT.

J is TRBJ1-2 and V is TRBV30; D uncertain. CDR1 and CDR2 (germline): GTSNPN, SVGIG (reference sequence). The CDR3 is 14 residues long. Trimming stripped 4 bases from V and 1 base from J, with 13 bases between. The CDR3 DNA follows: TGTGCCTGGACCCCGCCGGGTCTTAACTATGGCTACACCTTC. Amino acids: CAWTPPGLNYGYTF.

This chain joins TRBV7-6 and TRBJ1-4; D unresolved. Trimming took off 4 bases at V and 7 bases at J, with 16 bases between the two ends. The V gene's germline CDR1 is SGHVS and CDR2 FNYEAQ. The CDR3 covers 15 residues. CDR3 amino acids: CASSSSTTVGEKLFF. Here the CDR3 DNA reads TGTGCCAGCAGCTCCTCAACGACCGTCGGTGAAAAACTGTTTTTT.

Written as DNA, the CDR3 is TGCGCCAGCAGCTTGGGCGGTCAAGCGGGAGCTGAAGCTTTCTTT. Translation gives CASSLGGQAGAEAFF. J is TRBJ1-1 and V is TRBV5-1; D is unresolved. CDR3 length equals 15 residues. From germline, CDR1 is SGHRS and CDR2 YFSETQ. V was clipped by 0 bases and J by 6 bases, with 15 bases between them.

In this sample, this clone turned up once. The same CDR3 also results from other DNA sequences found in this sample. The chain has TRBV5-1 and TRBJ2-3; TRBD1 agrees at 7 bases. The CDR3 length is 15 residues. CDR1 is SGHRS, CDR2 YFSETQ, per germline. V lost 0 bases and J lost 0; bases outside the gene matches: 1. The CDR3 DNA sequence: TGCGCCAGCAGCTTGGACAGGGGCAGCACAGATACGCAGTATTTT. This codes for CASSLDRGSTDTQYF. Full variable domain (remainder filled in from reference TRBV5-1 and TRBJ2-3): KAGVTQTPRYLIKTRGQQVTLSCSPISGHRSVSWYQQTPGQGLQFLFEYFSETQRNKGNFPGRFSGRQFSNSRSEMNVSTLELGDSALYLCASSLDRGSTDTQYFGPGTRLTVL.

CDR3 loop: CASSQLNQPQHF. CDR3 in DNA: TGTGCCAGCAGCCAACTAAATCAGCCCCAGCATTTT. The genes are TRBV3-1 (or the pseudogene TRBV3-2) and TRBJ1-5, with D hard to call. The CDR3 contains 12 residues. Trimming removed 2 bases from V and 4 bases from J, with 3 bases in between. Germline V gene lookup returns CDR1 LGHDT and CDR2 YNNKEL (reference sequence).

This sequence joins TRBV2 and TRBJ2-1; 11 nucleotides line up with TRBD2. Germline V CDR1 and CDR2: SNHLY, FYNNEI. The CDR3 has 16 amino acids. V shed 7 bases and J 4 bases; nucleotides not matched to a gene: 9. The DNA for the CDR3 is TGTGCCAGCACAATAGCGGGAGGGACCCATTACAATGAGCAGTTCTTC. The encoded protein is CASTIAGGTHYNEQFF.

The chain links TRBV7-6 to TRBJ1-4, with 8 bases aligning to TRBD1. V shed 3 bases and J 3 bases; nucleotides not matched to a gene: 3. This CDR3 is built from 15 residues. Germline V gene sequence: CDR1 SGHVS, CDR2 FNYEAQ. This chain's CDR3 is CASSFGTGPNEKLFF. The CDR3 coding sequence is TGTGCCAGCAGCTTTGGGACAGGTCCTAATGAAAAACTGTTTTTT.

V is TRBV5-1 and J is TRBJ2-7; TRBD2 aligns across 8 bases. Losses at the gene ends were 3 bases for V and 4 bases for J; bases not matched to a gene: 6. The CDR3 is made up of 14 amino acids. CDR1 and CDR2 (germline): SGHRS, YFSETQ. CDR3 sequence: CASSYSGTGYEQYF. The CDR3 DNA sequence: TGCGCCAGCAGCTATAGCGGGACGGGGTACGAGCAGTACTTC.

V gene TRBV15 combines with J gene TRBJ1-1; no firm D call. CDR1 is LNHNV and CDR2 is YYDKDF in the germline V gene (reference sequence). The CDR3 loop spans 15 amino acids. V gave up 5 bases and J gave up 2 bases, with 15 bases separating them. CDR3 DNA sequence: TGTGCCACCAGCCTCGAGGGAGGGAAAAACACTGAAGCTTTCTTT. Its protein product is CATSLEGGKNTEAFF.